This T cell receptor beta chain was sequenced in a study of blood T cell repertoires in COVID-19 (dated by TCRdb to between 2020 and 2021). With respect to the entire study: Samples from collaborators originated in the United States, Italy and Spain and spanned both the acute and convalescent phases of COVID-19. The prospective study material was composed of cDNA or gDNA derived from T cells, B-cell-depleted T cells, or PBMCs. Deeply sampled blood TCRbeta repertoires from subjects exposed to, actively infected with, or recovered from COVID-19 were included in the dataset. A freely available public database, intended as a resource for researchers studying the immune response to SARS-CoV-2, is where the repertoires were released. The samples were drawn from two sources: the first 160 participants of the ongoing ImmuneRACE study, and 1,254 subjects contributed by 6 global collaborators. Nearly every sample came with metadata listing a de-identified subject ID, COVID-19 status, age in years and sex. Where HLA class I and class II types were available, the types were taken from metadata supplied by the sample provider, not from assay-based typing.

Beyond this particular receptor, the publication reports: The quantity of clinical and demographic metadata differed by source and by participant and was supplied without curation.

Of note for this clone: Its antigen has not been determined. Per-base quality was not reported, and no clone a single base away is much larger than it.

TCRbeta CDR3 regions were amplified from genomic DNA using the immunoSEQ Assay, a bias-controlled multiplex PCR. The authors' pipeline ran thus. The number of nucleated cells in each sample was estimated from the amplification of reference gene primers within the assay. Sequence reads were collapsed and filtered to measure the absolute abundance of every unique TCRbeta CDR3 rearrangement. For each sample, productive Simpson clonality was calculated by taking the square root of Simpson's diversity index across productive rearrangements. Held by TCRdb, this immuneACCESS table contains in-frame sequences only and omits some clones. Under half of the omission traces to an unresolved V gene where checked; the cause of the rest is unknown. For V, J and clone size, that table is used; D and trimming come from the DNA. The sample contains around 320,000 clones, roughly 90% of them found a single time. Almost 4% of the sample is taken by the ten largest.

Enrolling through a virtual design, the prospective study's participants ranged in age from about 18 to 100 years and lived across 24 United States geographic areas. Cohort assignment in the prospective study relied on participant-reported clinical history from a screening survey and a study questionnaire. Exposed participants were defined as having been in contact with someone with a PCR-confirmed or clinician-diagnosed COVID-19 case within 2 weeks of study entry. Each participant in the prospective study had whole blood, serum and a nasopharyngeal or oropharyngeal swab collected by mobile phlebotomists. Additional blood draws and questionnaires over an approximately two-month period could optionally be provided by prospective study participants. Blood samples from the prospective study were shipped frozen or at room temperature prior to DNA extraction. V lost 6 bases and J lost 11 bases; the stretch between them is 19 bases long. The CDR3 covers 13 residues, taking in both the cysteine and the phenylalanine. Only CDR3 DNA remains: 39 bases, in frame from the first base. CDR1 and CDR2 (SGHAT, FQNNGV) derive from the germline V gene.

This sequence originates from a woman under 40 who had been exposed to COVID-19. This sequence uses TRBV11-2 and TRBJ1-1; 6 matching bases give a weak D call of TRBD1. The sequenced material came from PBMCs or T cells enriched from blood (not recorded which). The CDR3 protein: CASSQYPGEGAFF. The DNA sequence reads TGTGCCAGCAGTCAATATCCAGGGGAGGGGGCTTTCTTT.